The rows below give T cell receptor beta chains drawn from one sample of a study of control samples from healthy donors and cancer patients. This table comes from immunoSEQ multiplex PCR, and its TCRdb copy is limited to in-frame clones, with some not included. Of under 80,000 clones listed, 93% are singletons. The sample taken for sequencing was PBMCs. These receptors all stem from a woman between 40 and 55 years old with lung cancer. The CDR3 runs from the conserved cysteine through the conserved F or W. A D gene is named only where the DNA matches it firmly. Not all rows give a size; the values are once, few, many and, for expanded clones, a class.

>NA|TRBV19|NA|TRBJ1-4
CASSFLGTANEKLFF
TGTGCCAGCTCCTTTTTGGGGACCGCTAATGAAAAACTGTTTTTT
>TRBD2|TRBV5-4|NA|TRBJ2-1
CASLKAGGRFNEQFF
TGTGCCAGCCTTAAAGCGGGGGGGCGATTCAATGAGCAGTTCTTC
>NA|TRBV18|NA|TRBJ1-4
CASFKRGSNNEKLFF
TGTGCCAGCTTCAAAAGGGGTTCGAATAATGAAAAACTGTTTTTT
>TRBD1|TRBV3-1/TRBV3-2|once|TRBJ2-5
CASSQSGGMETQYF
TGTGCCAGCAGCCAGTCAGGGGGCATGGAGACCCAGTACTTC
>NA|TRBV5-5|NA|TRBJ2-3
CASSLQTADTQYF
TGTGCCAGCAGCTTGCAAACCGCAGATACGCAGTATTTT
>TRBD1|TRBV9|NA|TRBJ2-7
CASSVRDRVYEQYF
TGTGCCAGCAGCGTGCGGGACAGGGTCTACGAGCAGTACTTC
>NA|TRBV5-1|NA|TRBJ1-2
CASSPLGRTYGYTF
TGCGCCAGCAGCCCGTTAGGACGGACCTATGGCTACACCTTC
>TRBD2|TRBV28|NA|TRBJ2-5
CASTLGTSGTTQYF
TGTGCCTCCACCCTCGGGACTAGCGGAACAACCCAGTACTTC
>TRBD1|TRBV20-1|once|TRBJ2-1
CSASRDRRQGILEQFF
TGCAGTGCTAGTCGAGACAGGAGACAGGGGATCCTTGAGCAGTTCTTC
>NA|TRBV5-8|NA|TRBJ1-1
CASSLWSMRYTEAFF
TGTGCCAGCAGCTTGTGGTCTATGCGATACACTGAAGCTTTCTTT
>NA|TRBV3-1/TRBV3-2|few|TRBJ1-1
CASSRASWETEAFF
TGTGCCAGCAGCCGGGCTTCCTGGGAAACTGAAGCTTTCTTT
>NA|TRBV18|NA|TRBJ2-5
CASSPYQETQYF
TGTGCCAGCTCGCCCTACCAAGAGACCCAGTACTTC
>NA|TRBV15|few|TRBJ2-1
CATSRVPDGDEQFF
TGTGCCACCAGCAGAGTCCCGGATGGGGATGAGCAGTTCTTC
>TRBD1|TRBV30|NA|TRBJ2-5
CAWSVTGLETQYF
TGTGCCTGGAGTGTGACAGGGCTGGAGACCCAGTACTTC
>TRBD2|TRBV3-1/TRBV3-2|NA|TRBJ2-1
CASSQVLLRRGGRNNEQFF
TGTGCCAGCAGCCAAGTTTTACTTCGACGGGGGGGCCGAAACAATGAGCAGTTCTTC
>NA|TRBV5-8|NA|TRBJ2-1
CASSFGEYEQFF
TGTGCCAGCAGCTTCGGGGAGTATGAGCAGTTCTTC
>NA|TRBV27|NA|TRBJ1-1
CASGKRVKDRLNTEAFF
TGTGCCAGCGGTAAAAGGGTTAAGGACAGATTGAACACTGAAGCTTTCTTT
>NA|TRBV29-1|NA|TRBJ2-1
CSVGDEQFF
TGCAGCGTTGGAGATGAGCAGTTCTTC
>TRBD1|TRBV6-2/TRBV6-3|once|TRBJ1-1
CASSGQGTEAFF
TGTGCCAGCAGTGGACAGGGCACTGAAGCTTTCTTT
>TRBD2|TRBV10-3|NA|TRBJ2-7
CATKASGGDTYEQYF
TGTGCCACCAAAGCTAGCGGGGGAGATACTTACGAGCAGTACTTC
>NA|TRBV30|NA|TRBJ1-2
CAWSYFNGGYTF
TGTGCCTGGAGTTATTTTAACGGCGGCTACACCTTC
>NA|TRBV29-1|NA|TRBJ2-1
CSAVTARSRYNEQFF
TGCAGCGCCGTGACCGCCAGGTCTCGATACAATGAGCAGTTCTTC
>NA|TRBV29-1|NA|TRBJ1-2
CSVVSRVGYGYTF
TGCAGCGTTGTGTCCAGGGTGGGCTATGGCTACACCTTC
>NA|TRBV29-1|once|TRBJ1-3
CSVKFVNTIYF
TGCAGCGTTAAGTTTGTAAACACCATATATTTT
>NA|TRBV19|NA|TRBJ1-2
CASSTAGAGSYGYTF
TGTGCCAGTAGTACCGCGGGGGCCGGGAGCTATGGCTACACCTTC
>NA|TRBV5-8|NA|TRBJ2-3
CASRRGRGSTDTQYF
TGTGCCAGCAGGAGGGGGCGGGGGAGCACAGATACGCAGTATTTT
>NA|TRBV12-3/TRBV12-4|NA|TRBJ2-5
CASSFLETQYF
TGTGCCAGCAGTTTCCTAGAGACCCAGTACTTC
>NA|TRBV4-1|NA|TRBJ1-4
CASSQWGWSEKLFF
TGCGCCAGCAGCCAATGGGGTTGGAGTGAAAAACTGTTTTTT
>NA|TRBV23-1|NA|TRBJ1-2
CASGGGCNYGYTF
TGCGCCAGCGGGGGGGGCTGTAACTATGGCTACACCTTC
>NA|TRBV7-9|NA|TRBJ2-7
CASSPAYLGALYEQYF
TGTGCCAGCAGCCCTGCTTATTTGGGGGCACTCTACGAGCAGTACTTC
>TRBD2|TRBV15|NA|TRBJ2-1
CATSRERGGVVEQFF
TGTGCCACCAGCAGAGAACGGGGGGGAGTCGTTGAGCAGTTCTTC
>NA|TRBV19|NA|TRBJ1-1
CASSTPFRLERTEAFF
TGTGCCAGTAGTACTCCCTTTCGACTGGAGAGGACTGAAGCTTTCTTT
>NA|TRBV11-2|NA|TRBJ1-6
CASSAFSAGNSPPLHF
TGTGCCAGCAGCGCCTTCTCCGCAGGGAATTCCCCACCCCTCCACTTT
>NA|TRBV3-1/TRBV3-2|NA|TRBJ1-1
CASSQEQGAGTEAFF
TGTGCCAGCAGCCAGGAACAGGGTGCCGGAACTGAAGCTTTCTTT
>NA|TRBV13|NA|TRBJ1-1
CASSRTRNTEAFF
TGTGCCAGCAGCCGTACCAGGAACACTGAAGCTTTCTTT
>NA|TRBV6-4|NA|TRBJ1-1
CASSDRPNTEAFF
TGTGCCAGCAGTGACAGACCGAACACTGAAGCTTTCTTT
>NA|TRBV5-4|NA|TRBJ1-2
CASSLGTTLGGYTF
TGTGCCAGCAGCTTGGGGACCACGCTGGGGGGCTACACCTTC
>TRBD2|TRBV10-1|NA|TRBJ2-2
CASSAPGARGATNTGELFF
TGCGCCAGCAGTGCCCCGGGGGCGCGGGGGGCGACGAACACCGGGGAGCTGTTTTTT
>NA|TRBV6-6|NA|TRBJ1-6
CASSYSLGERDSPLHF
TGTGCCAGCAGTTACTCACTTGGGGAAAGGGATTCACCCCTCCACTTT
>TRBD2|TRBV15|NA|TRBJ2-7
CATSRGDPLSNRRRGSYEQYF
TGTGCCACCAGCAGAGGAGACCCGTTAAGTAATAGGAGGCGGGGGTCCTACGAGCAGTACTTC
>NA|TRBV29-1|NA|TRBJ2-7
CSVEGLPAGRMVPEQYF
TGCAGCGTTGAAGGTCTACCGGCCGGACGGATGGTCCCGGAGCAGTACTTC
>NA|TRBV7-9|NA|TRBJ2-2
CASSFSDPAGELFF
TGTGCCAGCAGCTTTTCGGACCCGGCCGGGGAGCTGTTTTTT
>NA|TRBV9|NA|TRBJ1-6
CASHPDGSYNSPLHF
TGTGCCAGCCACCCCGACGGCTCCTATAATTCACCCCTCCACTTT
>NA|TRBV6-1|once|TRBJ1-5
CASSEAGVQPQHF
TGTGCCAGCAGTGAAGCGGGCGTTCAGCCCCAGCATTTT
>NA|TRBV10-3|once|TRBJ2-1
CAKGGRDRSYNEQFF
TGTGCCAAAGGGGGGCGAGACAGGTCCTACAATGAGCAGTTCTTC
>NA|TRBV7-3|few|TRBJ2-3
CASSPRTLGTIRDTQYF
TGTGCCAGCAGCCCCCGGACTCTTGGGACCATCAGAGATACGCAGTATTTT
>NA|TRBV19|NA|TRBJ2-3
CASSIAGGSTDTQYF
TGTGCCAGTAGTATAGCGGGGGGCAGCACAGATACGCAGTATTTT
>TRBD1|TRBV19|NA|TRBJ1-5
CASSPRTGSYSNQPQHF
TGTGCCAGTAGCCCGAGGACAGGATCTTATAGCAATCAGCCCCAGCATTTT
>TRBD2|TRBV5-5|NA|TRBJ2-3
CASSSLAGGSTDTQYF
TGTGCCAGCAGCTCACTAGCGGGGGGGAGCACAGATACGCAGTATTTT